These T cell receptor beta chains were read from a single sample in a study of vaccination effects on CD4 cells after COVID-19. Antigens of these TCRs are unknown. The repertoire was sequenced with immunoSEQ multiplex PCR; TCRdb's copy has only in-frame clones and lacks some. The table includes tens of thousands of clones, roughly 73% detected once. The source material was CD4+ T cells from PBMCs cultured with HCoV-229E spike peptides, sampled after COVID-19 vaccination. Receptors were obtained from a human donor who received a COVID-19 vaccine. Each CDR3 is given with its conserved first and last residue. Each record gives: V gene, J gene, CDR3 protein.

TRBV27,TRBJ1-2,CASSQGRLNGYTF
TRBV5-4,TRBJ2-3,CASSSQAGDTQYF
TRBV7-9,TRBJ2-5,CASSFSRRKYQETQYF
TRBV7-9,TRBJ2-5,CASSPRAPETQYF
TRBV5-6,TRBJ2-5,CASSLTETQYF
TRBV9,TRBJ1-2,CASSVGGSNYGYTF
TRBV21-1,TRBJ1-1,CASSKAVGNTEAFF
TRBV10-2,TRBJ2-5,CASIARTGIETQYF
TRBV2,TRBJ1-3,CASRETGVGNTIYF
TRBV7-8,TRBJ2-3,CASSFPGRDTQYF
TRBV11-2,TRBJ1-6,CASSSMDRTINSPLHF
TRBV19,TRBJ2-3,CASSMGRAAQYF
TRBV9,TRBJ1-1,CASSVGGLGATNTEAFF
TRBV28,TRBJ1-6,CASSLVDVSPLHF
TRBV2,TRBJ1-2,CASLVDRVGGYTF
TRBV7-2,TRBJ2-2,CASSFGLAGGTGELFF
TRBV9,TRBJ1-2,CASSASGQGARGYTF
TRBV7-9,TRBJ2-3,CASSTVDRGLVYTQYF
TRBV5-1,TRBJ2-1,CASSDYRQVASYNEQFF
TRBV4-2,TRBJ1-2,CASSHQSTGEAGYGYTF
TRBV3-1/TRBV3-2,TRBJ1-1,CASRKTATVNTEAFF
TRBV5-1,TRBJ1-2,CASSSGGTGGRANYGYTF
TRBV19,TRBJ2-3,CASRPSGVAGTQYF
TRBV5-1,TRBJ1-3,CASSLNKDSGNTIYF
TRBV21-1,TRBJ1-3,CASSVREKRTNSGNTIYF
TRBV3-1/TRBV3-2,TRBJ1-2,CASSQGGLHYGYTF
TRBV5-6,TRBJ1-2,CASISYGVPSNYGYTF
TRBV5-1,TRBJ1-5,CASSLAPGADQPQHF